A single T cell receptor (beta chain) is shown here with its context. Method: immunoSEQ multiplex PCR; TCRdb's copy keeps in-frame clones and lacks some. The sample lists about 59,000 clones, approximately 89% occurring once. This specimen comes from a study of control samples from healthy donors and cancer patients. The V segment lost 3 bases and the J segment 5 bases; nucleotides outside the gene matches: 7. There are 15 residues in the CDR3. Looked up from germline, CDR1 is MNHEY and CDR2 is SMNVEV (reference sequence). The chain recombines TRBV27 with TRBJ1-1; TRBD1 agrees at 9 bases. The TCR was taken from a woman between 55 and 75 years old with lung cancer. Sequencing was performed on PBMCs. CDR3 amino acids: CASSLRGQGWTEAFF. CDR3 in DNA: TGTGCCAGCAGTTTGAGAGGACAGGGGTGGACTGAAGCTTTCTTT.